The 31 T cell receptor beta chains below all came from one sample that was sequenced in a study of cytomegalovirus exposure and HLA in healthy donors. Primers included in the PCR were 60 Vbeta and 13 Jbeta primers. TCRdb keeps only in-frame clones here, not all; method: immunoSEQ multiplex PCR. This sample has around 99,000 clones; 60% to 85% occur once, and the top ten carry approximately 7%. The sequenced material came from PBMCs. The source is a man in his fifties or sixties in good health and CMV-seropositive.

V gene TRBV29-1 combines with J gene TRBJ2-1, with 9 bases matching TRBD1. V shed 7 bases and J 4 bases; nucleotides not matched to a gene: 11. Germline V lookup: CDR1 SQVTM, CDR2 ANQGSEA. The CDR3 is 15 residues long. CDR3 loop: CSARPGQGAYNEQFF. CDR3 DNA: TGCAGCGCCCGTCCGGGACAGGGAGCATACAATGAGCAGTTCTTC.

The chain employs TRBV19 and TRBJ2-5; D perhaps matches TRBD2 (5 bases). The ends were cut back, 2 bases at V and 5 bases at J, with 18 bases in the middle. The CDR3 length is 16 residues. CDR1 and CDR2 (germline): LNHDA, SQIVND (reference sequence). The DNA of the CDR3 is TGTGCCAGTAGTATACGGGCCGGCGCGGGTCTTGAGACCCAGTACTTC. Protein product: CASSIRAGAGLETQYF. Full variable domain (outside the CDR3, taken from reference TRBV19 and TRBJ2-5): DGGITQSPKYLFRKEGQNVTLSCEQNLNHDAMYWYRQDPGQGLRLIYYSQIVNDFQKGDIAEGYSVSREKKESFPLTVTSAQKNPTAFYLCASSIRAGAGLETQYFGPGTRLLVL.

The rearrangement joins TRBV7-3 to TRBJ2-7; a weak D match, TRBD1 (6 bases). Germline lookup yields CDR1 SGHTA and CDR2 FQGTGA. This CDR3 has 13 amino acids. With 0 bases removed from V and 4 bases from J, the gap between germline ends came to 7 bases. The CDR3 sequence is CASSLTQGYEQYF. The DNA of the CDR3 is TGTGCCAGCAGCTTAACGCAGGGGTACGAGCAGTACTTC.

The genes are TRBV15 and TRBJ1-5, with 9 bases aligning to TRBD1. V trimming: 3 bases; J trimming: 5 bases; junction bases outside the gene matches: 5. Germline V gives CDR1 LNHNV, CDR2 YYDKDF (reference sequence). This CDR3 region has 15 residues. CDR3 loop: CATSSLTGGDQPQHF. CDR3 DNA: TGTGCCACCAGCAGTCTTACAGGGGGCGATCAGCCCCAGCATTTT.

The chain is built from TRBV6-5 and TRBJ2-7; D might be TRBD1 (6 bases). The CDR3 is 15 amino acids. V lost 6 bases and J 0 bases, leaving 15 bases between the germline ends. The germline V gene encodes CDR1 MNHEY and CDR2 SVGAGI. This CDR3 is CASSLRGGLSYEQYF. The CDR3 region has the DNA TGTGCCAGCAGCCTACGTGGGGGCCTCTCCTACGAGCAGTACTTC.

This chain links TRBV30 with TRBJ1-6, with 7 bases fitting TRBD1. In germline, CDR1 is GTSNPN, CDR2 SVGIG (reference sequence). The J segment lost 8 bases and the V segment lost 1 base, leaving 2 bases of the junction unmatched. The length of the CDR3 is 13 residues. The CDR3 bases are TGTGCCTGGAGTGGGCAGGGGGATTCACCCCTCCACTTT. The encoded protein is CAWSGQGDSPLHF. Variable domain in full (rest from reference TRBV30 and TRBJ1-6): SQTIHQWPATLVQPVGSPLSLECTVEGTSNPNLYWYRQAAGRGLQLLFYSVGIGQISSEVPQNLSASRPQDRQFILSSKKLLLSDSGFYLCAWSGQGDSPLHFGNGTRLTVT.

The rearrangement joins TRBV6-1 to TRBJ2-5; the match to TRBD2 covers 7 bases. The length of the CDR3 is 14 residues. Per germline, CDR1 MNHNS and CDR2 SASEGT. Germline trimming cut 6 bases from V and 2 bases from J; bases unmatched to any gene: 6. CDR3 in amino acids: CASSLTGGQETQYF. The CDR3, as DNA: TGTGCCAGCAGCCTAACGGGAGGTCAAGAGACCCAGTACTTC.

The chain has TRBV2 and TRBJ1-4, with no clear D. Trimming removed 0 bases from V and 5 bases from J, with 13 bases in between. This CDR3 has 16 residues. In germline, CDR1 is SNHLY, CDR2 FYNNEI. CDR3 amino acids: CASSEAEQRSNEKLFF. In nucleotides, the CDR3 is TGTGCCAGCAGTGAAGCAGAACAGAGATCAAATGAAAAACTGTTTTTT.

This rearrangement joins TRBV4-1 to TRBJ2-7; 7 nucleotides align to TRBD2. Germline loops: CDR1 MGHRA, CDR2 YSYEKL. V lost 5 bases, J lost 2 bases, and 0 bases stayed unmatched. CDR3 size: 12 residues. DNA for the CDR3: TGCGCCAGCAGCGGGGGGGCCTACGAGCAGTACTTC. Translating gives CASSGGAYEQYF.

The J gene is TRBJ2-2, the V gene TRBV6-5; the match to TRBD1 covers 9 bases. This CDR3 has 15 amino acids. Trimming at V came to 5 bases and at J to 3 bases, leaving 4 bases not matched to a gene. Germline-derived CDR1 and CDR2 are MNHEY and SVGAGI. CDR3 sequence: CASSPTGGYTGELFF. As DNA, the CDR3 is TGTGCCAGCAGTCCAACAGGGGGCTACACCGGGGAGCTGTTTTTT.

The CDR3 bases are TGCGCCAGCAGCTTGGGAGCCTACGAGCAGTACTTC. This gives the protein CASSLGAYEQYF. V is TRBV5-1 and J is TRBJ2-7; D call uncertain. The CDR3 sequence is 12 residues long. Trimming pared 0 bases from V and 2 bases from J, leaving 3 bases between. CDR1 is SGHRS and CDR2 is YFSETQ in the germline V gene.

The chain carries TRBV30 and TRBJ1-1, with D tentatively TRBD1 (5 bases). This CDR3 comprises 13 residues. The germline CDR1 and CDR2 sequences are GTSNPN and SVGIG (reference sequence). V was shortened by 0 bases and J by 4 bases, with 9 bases between the two germline ends. The CDR3 nucleotides are TGTGCCTGGAGTGTAAGCGGGGGCACTGAAGCTTTCTTT. It specifies CAWSVSGGTEAFF.

A note on this clone: The same CDR3 also results from other DNA sequences found in this sample. The gene calls are TRBV7-3 and TRBJ2-5, with 11 bases that match TRBD2. The V gene end was trimmed by 0 bases and the J gene end by 1 base; junction bases not matched to a gene: 1. Germline V gene sequence: CDR1 SGHTA, CDR2 FQGTGA. The CDR3 consists of 16 residues. The CDR3 nucleotides read TGTGCCAGCAGCTTAACTAGCGGGGGGGCCCAAGAGACCCAGTACTTC. Residues: CASSLTSGGAQETQYF.

In the case of this clone: Mismatch with germline at one junction end may stem from a read error. The rearrangement uses TRBV6-5 and TRBJ2-7; D perhaps matches TRBD1 (5 bases). Per germline, CDR1 MNHEY and CDR2 SVGAGI. The CDR3 runs to 14 residues. CDR3 sequence reads: CANSSRNRGYEQYF. The CDR3 coding sequence is TGTGCCAACAGTTCCAGAAATAGGGGCTACGAGCAGTACTTC.

Only a few counts were recorded for this clone. The CDR3 DNA is TGCGCCAGCAGCCAAGCTGCGGGGGGCGGGAATGAGCAGTTCTTC. Its translation: CASSQAAGGGNEQFF. The V call is TRBV4-1, the J call TRBJ2-1; TRBD2 aligns across 8 bases. V shed 1 base and J 7 bases; nucleotides not matched to a gene: 6. This CDR3 region has 15 residues. The germline V gene has CDR1 MGHRA and CDR2 YSYEKL.

The V and J genes are TRBV7-2 and TRBJ2-2; D is undetermined. Germline lookup yields CDR1 SGHTA and CDR2 FQGNSA. The CDR3 is 14 amino acids. The V and J ends lost 1 base and 1 base respectively, with 4 bases between them. In DNA form, the CDR3 reads TGTGCCAGCAGCTTAGACGGGAACACCGGGGAGCTGTTTTTT. Translating gives CASSLDGNTGELFF. The full variable domain, with the rest looked up from reference TRBV7-2 and TRBJ2-2, is GAGVSQSPSNKVTEKGKDVELRCDPISGHTALYWYRQSLGQGLEFLIYFQGNSAPDKSGLPSDRFSAERTGGSVSTLTIQRTQQEDSAVYLCASSLDGNTGELFFGEGSRLTVL.

Concerning this clone: The junction shows a germline mismatch at one end, possibly a read error. The V and J genes are TRBV7-9 and TRBJ2-7; D gene ambiguous. Germline lookup yields CDR1 SEHNR and CDR2 FQNEAQ (reference sequence). This CDR3 comprises 11 residues. CDR3 nucleotide sequence: TGTGCCAGCAGCTTCTCCTCCGAGCAGTACTTC. Its translation: CASSFSSEQYF. The variable domain in full, with the rest retrieved from reference TRBV7-9 and TRBJ2-7, is DTGVSQNPRHKITKRGQNVTFRCDPISEHNRLYWYRQTLGQGPEFLTYFQNEAQLEKSRLLSDRFSAERPKGSFSTLEIQRTEQGDSAMYLCASSFSSEQYFGPGTRLTVT.

The rearrangement links TRBV7-7 to TRBJ2-3; TRBD2 agrees at 11 bases. Per the germline V gene, CDR1 is SSHAT and CDR2 is FNYEAQ (reference sequence). V lost 4 bases, J lost 1 base, and 1 base stayed unmatched. CDR3 length: 15 amino acids. In nucleotides, the CDR3 is TGTGCCAGCAGCTCACTAGCGGGGGGCACAGATACGCAGTATTTT. Translated: CASSSLAGGTDTQYF.

The CDR3 DNA reads TGTGCCAGCAGTTACCTCAGGGGAGATGAGCAGTTCTTC. Translation gives CASSYLRGDEQFF. The chain is built from TRBV6-5 and TRBJ2-1; D is perhaps TRBD1 (6 bases). CDR3 length: 13 amino acids. Germline assignment: CDR1 MNHEY and CDR2 SVGAGI. Trimming removed 2 bases from V and 8 bases from J, with 10 bases in between.

As concerns this clone: Other DNA sequences from this sample encode an identical CDR3 as well. This chain connects TRBV4-2 to TRBJ2-5, with 15 bases matching TRBD2. In germline, CDR1 is LGHNA, CDR2 YNFKEQ. The V segment lost 3 bases and the J segment 5 bases; nucleotides outside the gene matches: 7. The CDR3 extends over 17 amino acids. The chain's CDR3 is CASSQDGGLAGGETQYF. CDR3 nucleotides: TGTGCCAGCAGCCAGGATGGTGGACTAGCGGGGGGGGAGACCCAGTACTTC.

This clone was seen just once. This chain joins TRBV7-8 and TRBJ2-5; D is possibly TRBD2 (6 bases). Germline CDR1 and CDR2: SGHVS and FQNEAQ. The CDR3 has 16 amino acids. Trimming cost V 2 bases and J 3 bases, with 16 bases left between them. The CDR3 region is CASSLPSGTGKETQYF. CDR3 bases: TGTGCCAGCAGCTTACCGTCCGGGACTGGAAAAGAGACCCAGTACTTC.

The genes are TRBV30 and TRBJ2-1; 7 bases are shared with TRBD1. Unmatched junction bases numbered 6, after V lost 4 bases and J lost 6 bases. The germline gives CDR1 GTSNPN, CDR2 SVGIG (reference sequence). The CDR3 is made up of 13 amino acids. The CDR3 coding sequence is TGTGCCTGGAAGTCGGGACAGAGCAATGAGCAGTTCTTC. Translating gives CAWKSGQSNEQFF.

The chain employs TRBV27 and TRBJ1-6, with TRBD1 matching 8 bases. The germline gives CDR1 MNHEY, CDR2 SMNVEV (reference sequence). Trimming removed 4 bases from V and 13 bases from J; junction bases left unmatched: 12. The CDR3 is 15 residues long. CDR3 loop: CASSSKSGGACPLHF. Here the CDR3 DNA reads TGTGCCAGCAGTTCCAAATCAGGGGGCGCTTGCCCCCTCCACTTT.

This sequence joins TRBV30 and TRBJ2-5; TRBD2 matches at 11 bases. Germline assignment: CDR1 GTSNPN and CDR2 SVGIG (reference sequence). There are 17 residues in the CDR3. The V and J ends lost 1 base and 4 bases, in that order; junction bases with no gene match: 11. CDR3 loop: CAWSGLAGGQGVETQYF. The CDR3 DNA reads TGTGCCTGGAGTGGGCTAGCGGGGGGCCAGGGCGTAGAGACCCAGTACTTC. The whole variable domain, filled in from reference TRBV30 and TRBJ2-5, reads SQTIHQWPATLVQPVGSPLSLECTVEGTSNPNLYWYRQAAGRGLQLLFYSVGIGQISSEVPQNLSASRPQDRQFILSSKKLLLSDSGFYLCAWSGLAGGQGVETQYFGPGTRLLVL.

The chain has TRBV4-2 and TRBJ2-7; maybe TRBD2 (6 bases). The germline gives CDR1 LGHNA, CDR2 YNFKEQ. Trimming removed 3 bases from V and 0 bases from J, with 12 bases in between. The CDR3 consists of 15 residues. The CDR3 is CASSQHRDFSYEQYF. Here the CDR3 DNA reads TGTGCCAGCAGCCAGCACCGGGACTTCTCCTACGAGCAGTACTTC.

The CDR3 region has the DNA TGTGCCAGTAGTACCAGGACAGGGGGTATCGATGAGCAGTTCTTC. Protein sequence: CASSTRTGGIDEQFF. The chain couples TRBV19 to TRBJ2-1; the match to TRBD1 covers 10 bases. V lost 4 bases to trimming and J lost 8 bases; unmatched junction nucleotides: 8. The CDR3 covers 15 residues. CDR1 and CDR2 (germline): LNHDA, SQIVND (reference sequence).

The chain uses TRBV21-1 and TRBJ2-4; the table's TRBD1 call for D was not verified on the DNA. TRBV21-1 is described as a pseudogene. This CDR3 is 16 amino acids long. CDR3 nucleotide sequence: TGTGCCAGCAGCAGGTACAGGGCGCGAGCCAAAAACATTCAGTACTTC. Translation: CASSRYRARAKNIQYF.

The chain has TRBV4-1 and TRBJ1-2; D is perhaps TRBD1 (5 bases). The V end lost 0 bases, the J end lost 4 bases, and 12 bases lay between the germline ends. The V gene's germline CDR1 is MGHRA and CDR2 YSYEKL. There are 15 residues in the CDR3. The CDR3 DNA follows: TGCGCCAGCAGCCAAGAAGGCCAGGGCGGCTATGGCTACACCTTC. Residues: CASSQEGQGGYGYTF.

V is TRBV2 and J is TRBJ1-6, with 10 bases that match TRBD1. This CDR3 is 14 amino acids long. V gave up 3 bases and J gave up 9 bases; unmatched junction bases: 2. Germline V gene data show CDR1 as SNHLY and CDR2 as FYNNEI. The DNA of the CDR3 is TGTGCCAGCAGTGACCGGACAGGGGGTTCACCCCTCCACTTT. Residues: CASSDRTGGSPLHF.

Concerning this clone itself: Other nucleotide sequences in the sample specify the same CDR3. This chain connects TRBV7-9 to TRBJ1-1; TRBD1 is a possible D gene (6 bases). The CDR3 spans 13 residues. V lost 5 bases to trimming and J lost 2 bases, with 9 bases between them. Germline CDR1 SEHNR, CDR2 FQNEAQ (reference sequence). In nucleotides, the CDR3 is TGTGCCAGCAGCCCCGGGACAAACACTGAAGCTTTCTTT. Translating gives CASSPGTNTEAFF.

This chain links TRBV7-2 with TRBJ1-2, with D uncertain. The CDR3 has 14 amino acids. With 5 bases removed from V and 4 bases from J, the gap between germline ends came to 14 bases. Germline V lookup: CDR1 SGHTA, CDR2 FQGNSA. The CDR3 nucleotides are TGTGCCAGCAGCGCTACGGAGGGAAGCTATGGCTACACCTTC. This codes for CASSATEGSYGYTF.